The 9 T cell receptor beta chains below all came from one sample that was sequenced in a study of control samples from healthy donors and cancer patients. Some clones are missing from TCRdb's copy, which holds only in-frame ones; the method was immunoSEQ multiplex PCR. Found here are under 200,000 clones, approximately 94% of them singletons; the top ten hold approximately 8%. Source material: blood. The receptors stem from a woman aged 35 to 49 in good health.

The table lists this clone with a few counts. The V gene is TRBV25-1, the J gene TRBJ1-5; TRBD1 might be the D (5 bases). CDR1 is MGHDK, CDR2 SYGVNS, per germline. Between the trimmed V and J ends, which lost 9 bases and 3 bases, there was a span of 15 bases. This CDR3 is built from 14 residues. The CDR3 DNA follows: TGTGCCAGAAGGAAAGAGGGGCCCAATCAGCCCCAGCATTTT. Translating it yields CARRKEGPNQPQHF.

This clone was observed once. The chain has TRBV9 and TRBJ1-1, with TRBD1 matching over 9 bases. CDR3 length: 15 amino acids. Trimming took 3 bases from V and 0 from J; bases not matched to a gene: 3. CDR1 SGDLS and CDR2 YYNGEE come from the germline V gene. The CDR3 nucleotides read TGTGCCAGCAGCGCGGGACAGGGCTTGAACACTGAAGCTTTCTTT. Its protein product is CASSAGQGLNTEAFF.

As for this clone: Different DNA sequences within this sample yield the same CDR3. CDR3 loop: CASSLAGRTEAFF. CDR3 bases: TGTGCCAGCAGCTTAGCAGGGAGAACTGAAGCTTTCTTT. The chain is built from TRBV7-2 and TRBJ1-1; no definite D call. Trimming left V 0 bases short and J 5 bases short, with 7 bases between. This CDR3 region has 13 residues. Germline assignment: CDR1 SGHTA and CDR2 FQGNSA.

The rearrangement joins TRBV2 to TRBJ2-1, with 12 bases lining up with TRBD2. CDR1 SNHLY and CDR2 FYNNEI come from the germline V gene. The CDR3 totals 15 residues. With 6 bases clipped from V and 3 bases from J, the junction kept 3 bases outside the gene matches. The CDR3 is CASSGTSGYYNEQFF. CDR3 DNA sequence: TGTGCCAGCAGCGGGACTAGCGGGTACTACAATGAGCAGTTCTTC.

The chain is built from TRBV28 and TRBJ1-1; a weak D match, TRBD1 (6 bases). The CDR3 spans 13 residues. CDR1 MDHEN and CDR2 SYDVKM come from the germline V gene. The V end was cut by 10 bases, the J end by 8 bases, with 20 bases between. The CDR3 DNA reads TGTGCCACCTGGACGGGGGGCGCCCGGGAAGCTTTCTTT. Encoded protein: CATWTGGAREAFF.

The CDR3 region has the DNA TGTGCCAGCAGTTGGACCACGGGCGGCTACACCTTC. Protein: CASSWTTGGYTF. This sequence joins TRBV28 and TRBJ1-2, with D hard to call. Germline V gives CDR1 MDHEN, CDR2 SYDVKM. The CDR3 contains 12 residues. With 4 bases removed from V and 8 bases from J, the gap between germline ends came to 11 bases.

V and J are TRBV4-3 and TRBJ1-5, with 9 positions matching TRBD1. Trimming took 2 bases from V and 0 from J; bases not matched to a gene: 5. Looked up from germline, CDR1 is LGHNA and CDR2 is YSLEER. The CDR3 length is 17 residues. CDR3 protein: CASSQSTGGDSNQPQHF. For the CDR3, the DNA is TGCGCCAGCAGCCAATCGACAGGGGGTGATAGCAATCAGCCCCAGCATTTT.

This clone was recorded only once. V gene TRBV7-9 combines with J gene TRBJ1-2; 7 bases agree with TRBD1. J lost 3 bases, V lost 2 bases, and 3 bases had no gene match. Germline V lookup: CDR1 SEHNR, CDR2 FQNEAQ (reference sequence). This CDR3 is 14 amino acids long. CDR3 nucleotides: TGTGCCAGCAGCTTACGACAGGGTGACTATGGCTACACCTTC. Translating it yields CASSLRQGDYGYTF.

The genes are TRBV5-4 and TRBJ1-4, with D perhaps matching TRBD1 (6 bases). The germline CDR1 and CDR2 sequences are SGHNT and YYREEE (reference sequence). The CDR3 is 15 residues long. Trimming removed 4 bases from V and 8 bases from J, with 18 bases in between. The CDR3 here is CASSPDEGGGEKLFF. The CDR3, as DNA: TGTGCCAGCAGCCCAGACGAGGGGGGCGGGGAAAAACTGTTTTTT.